A selection of T cell receptor beta chains follows, all from one sample in a study of shared clonotypes between healthy human individuals. The data were produced by immunoSEQ multiplex PCR, yet TCRdb's version contains in-frame clones alone and is incomplete. This table holds about 2.3 million clones, more than 85% found once. Sequenced sample: naive CD4+ T cells from PBMCs. The source is a man aged 18 to 30 in good health. Some clones in this sample may be carry-over from other donors' samples. The CDR3 runs from the conserved cysteine through the conserved F or W. A D gene is named only where the DNA matches it firmly. Not every row has a clone size; where given, it reads once, few, many or a size class.

CDR3: CASSLSGSPDTQYF; DNA: TGCGCCAGCAGCCTTAGCGGGAGCCCAGATACGCAGTATTTT; size: NA; D: TRBD2; V: TRBV5-1; J: TRBJ2-3
CDR3: CASSLQGAGELFF; DNA: TGTGCCAGCAGCTTACAGGGGGCCGGGGAGCTGTTTTTT; size: NA; D: TRBD1; V: TRBV9; J: TRBJ2-2
CDR3: CASRRLGQEQFF; DNA: TGTGCCAGCAGGCGACTAGGTCAGGAGCAGTTCTTC; size: NA; D: NA; V: TRBV2; J: TRBJ2-1
CDR3: CAWSVGGGTEAFF; DNA: TGTGCCTGGAGTGTAGGGGGTGGCACTGAAGCTTTCTTT; size: NA; D: NA; V: TRBV30; J: TRBJ1-1
CDR3: CASSIEGQGNTEAFF; DNA: TGCGCCAGCAGCATAGAAGGACAGGGGAACACTGAAGCTTTCTTT; size: NA; D: TRBD1; V: TRBV5-1; J: TRBJ1-1
CDR3: CAWSKSANTEAFF; DNA: TGTGCCTGGAGTAAGAGTGCGAACACTGAAGCTTTCTTT; size: NA; D: NA; V: TRBV30; J: TRBJ1-1
CDR3: CASSLGPTDTQYF; DNA: TGTGCCAGCAGCTTGGGGCCCACAGATACGCAGTATTTT; size: NA; D: NA; V: TRBV7-2; J: TRBJ2-3
CDR3: CAWSASLSVNEQFF; DNA: TGTGCCTGGAGTGCCTCCCTTAGCGTCAATGAGCAGTTCTTC; size: NA; D: NA; V: TRBV30; J: TRBJ2-1
CDR3: CASKLSNGGLGYTF; DNA: TGTGCCAGCAAACTTTCTAACGGGGGTCTCGGCTACACCTTC; size: NA; D: NA; V: TRBV5-5; J: TRBJ1-2
CDR3: CASSERYDYEQYF; DNA: TGTGCCAGCAGTGAAAGGTATGACTACGAGCAGTACTTC; size: NA; D: NA; V: TRBV25-1; J: TRBJ2-7
CDR3: CASSGTRAAYNEQFF; DNA: TGTGCCAGCAGTGGGACTAGAGCCGCCTACAATGAGCAGTTCTTC; size: NA; D: TRBD2; V: TRBV27; J: TRBJ2-1
CDR3: CASSWGLAGNEQFF; DNA: TGTGCCAGCAGCTGGGGGCTAGCGGGCAATGAGCAGTTCTTC; size: NA; D: TRBD2; V: TRBV11-2; J: TRBJ2-1
CDR3: CANLGGSNTGELFF; DNA: TGTGCCAACCTGGGGGGGTCGAACACCGGGGAGCTGTTTTTT; size: NA; D: TRBD2; V: TRBV7-9; J: TRBJ2-2
CDR3: CASSQAGLSGNTIYF; DNA: TGTGCCAGCAGCCAAGCAGGTCTCTCTGGAAACACCATATATTTT; size: NA; D: NA; V: TRBV14; J: TRBJ1-3
CDR3: CASSLREYYNEQFF; DNA: TGTGCCAGCAGTTTGCGGGAGTACTACAATGAGCAGTTCTTC; size: NA; D: TRBD2; V: TRBV27; J: TRBJ2-1
CDR3: CASSLAGVTSGNTIYF; DNA: TGTGCCAGCAGCTTGGCCGGGGTTACCTCTGGAAACACCATATATTTT; size: NA; D: NA; V: TRBV5-6; J: TRBJ1-3
CDR3: CASSLSEGRRQYF; DNA: TGTGCCAGCAGTCTATCGGAGGGGCGGAGGCAGTATTTT; size: NA; D: NA; V: TRBV28; J: TRBJ2-3
CDR3: CTSSQDLIAGGSSYEQYF; DNA: TGCACCAGCAGCCAAGATCTTATAGCGGGAGGGAGCTCCTACGAGCAGTACTTC; size: NA; D: NA; V: TRBV1; J: TRBJ2-7
CDR3: CASSLKGAGNTEAFF; DNA: TGTGCCAGCAGCTTGAAGGGTGCAGGGAACACTGAAGCTTTCTTT; size: few; D: NA; V: TRBV5-6; J: TRBJ1-1
CDR3: CASSGGDFQETQYF; DNA: TGCGCCAGCAGCGGGGGGGACTTCCAAGAGACCCAGTACTTC; size: NA; D: TRBD2; V: TRBV5-1; J: TRBJ2-5
CDR3: CSVGGTSGIRGETQYF; DNA: TGCAGCGTGGGAGGGACTAGCGGTATCAGGGGAGAGACCCAGTACTTC; size: NA; D: TRBD2; V: TRBV29-1; J: TRBJ2-5
CDR3: CASSAHQGGANQPQHF; DNA: TGTGCCAGCAGTGCCCATCAAGGGGGGGCAAATCAGCCCCAGCATTTT; size: NA; D: NA; V: TRBV6-1; J: TRBJ1-5
CDR3: CAIRTGTGGHSGNTIYF; DNA: TGTGCCATCAGAACCGGGACAGGGGGCCACTCTGGAAACACCATATATTTT; size: once; D: TRBD1; V: TRBV10-3; J: TRBJ1-3
CDR3: CASSNRLTGTDTQYF; DNA: TGCGCCAGCAGCAACCGACTAACCGGCACAGATACGCAGTATTTT; size: NA; D: NA; V: TRBV5-1; J: TRBJ2-3
CDR3: CASSRDRARLNYGYTF; DNA: TGTGCCAGCAGTCGGGACAGGGCTCGGCTAAACTATGGCTACACCTTC; size: NA; D: TRBD1; V: TRBV2; J: TRBJ1-2
CDR3: CASSLYPGVETQYF; DNA: TGCGCCAGCAGCCTGTATCCGGGAGTGGAGACCCAGTACTTC; size: NA; D: NA; V: TRBV4-1; J: TRBJ2-5
CDR3: CASSERTGGGYGYTF; DNA: TGTGCCAGCAGTGAACGTACAGGGGGGGGCTATGGCTACACCTTC; size: NA; D: TRBD1; V: TRBV6-1; J: TRBJ1-2
CDR3: CASSMRQAATNEKLFF; DNA: TGTGCCAGCAGCATGAGACAGGCTGCAACTAATGAAAAACTGTTTTTT; size: NA; D: NA; V: TRBV21-1; J: TRBJ1-4
CDR3: CASSRGQLQPQHF; DNA: TGTGCCAGCAGCCGCGGACAGCTCCAGCCCCAGCATTTT; size: NA; D: NA; V: TRBV6-5; J: TRBJ1-5
CDR3: CASSPYQAITEAFF; DNA: TGTGCCAGTAGTCCCTACCAGGCTATCACTGAAGCTTTCTTT; size: NA; D: NA; V: TRBV19; J: TRBJ1-1
CDR3: CSVEETGVGYTF; DNA: TGCAGCGTTGAAGAAACAGGGGTCGGCTACACCTTC; size: NA; D: TRBD1; V: TRBV29-1; J: TRBJ1-2
CDR3: CASSLRDEQFF; DNA: TGCGCCAGCAGCTTGCGGGATGAGCAGTTCTTC; size: NA; D: NA; V: TRBV5-1; J: TRBJ2-1
CDR3: CASSLQGPYNEQFF; DNA: TGCGCCAGCAGCCTCCAGGGACCCTACAATGAGCAGTTCTTC; size: NA; D: NA; V: TRBV5-1; J: TRBJ2-1
CDR3: CAWSVLRQWSFGANVLTF; DNA: TGTGCCTGGAGTGTACTGAGACAGTGGAGCTTTGGGGCCAACGTCCTGACTTTC; size: NA; D: NA; V: TRBV30; J: TRBJ2-6
CDR3: CSVSEGNAEAFF; DNA: TGCAGCGTCAGCGAGGGCAACGCTGAAGCTTTCTTT; size: NA; D: NA; V: TRBV29-1; J: TRBJ1-1
CDR3: CASSEAGNTEAFF; DNA: TGTGCCAGCAGTGAAGCGGGGAACACTGAAGCTTTCTTT; size: NA; D: NA; V: TRBV6-1; J: TRBJ1-1
CDR3: CASSVSSGGIYEQYF; DNA: TGTGCCAGCAGCGTATCAAGCGGGGGTATATACGAGCAGTACTTC; size: NA; D: TRBD2; V: TRBV9; J: TRBJ2-7
CDR3: CASASGTGVYEQYF; DNA: TGTGCCAGCGCAAGCGGGACAGGGGTCTACGAGCAGTACTTC; size: NA; D: TRBD1; V: TRBV6-1; J: TRBJ2-7
CDR3: CAISGPTSAVYEQYF; DNA: TGTGCCATCAGTGGGCCGACTAGCGCTGTCTACGAGCAGTACTTC; size: few; D: TRBD2; V: TRBV10-3; J: TRBJ2-7
CDR3: CASIPGPGQGSYEQYF; DNA: TGTGCCAGCATCCCCGGACCGGGACAGGGGAGCTACGAGCAGTACTTC; size: once; D: TRBD1; V: TRBV6-4; J: TRBJ2-7
CDR3: CASSLVVVAKGANVLTF; DNA: TGTGCCAGCAGCTTGGTTGTAGTGGCGAAAGGGGCCAACGTCCTGACTTTC; size: NA; D: NA; V: TRBV7-9; J: TRBJ2-6
CDR3: CASRIDLNTEAFF; DNA: TGTGCCAGCAGAATCGACCTGAACACTGAAGCTTTCTTT; size: NA; D: NA; V: TRBV28; J: TRBJ1-1